This TCR beta chain was identified during a study of control samples from healthy donors and cancer patients. The CDR3 extends over 15 amino acids. Germline values: CDR1 SNHLY, CDR2 FYNNEI. The V end lost 6 bases, the J end lost 8 bases, and 19 bases lay between the germline ends. Repertoires were generated with immunoSEQ multiplex PCR, while TCRdb's copy carries only in-frame clones and drops some. The data hold 90,000 or so clones, with 70% to 90% observed a single time. Sequenced sample: blood. This chain connects TRBV2 to TRBJ1-4; TRBD1 is a possible D gene (6 bases). The receptor's source is a woman between 45 and 60 years old in good health. This CDR3 is CASSLKQGWEEKLFF. The CDR3 coding sequence is TGTGCCAGCAGCCTAAAACAGGGCTGGGAGGAAAAACTGTTTTTT.